This T cell receptor (beta chain) was identified during a study of tumor-infiltrating lymphocytes in primary liver carcinoma. To note about this clonotype: Antigen unknown.

The researchers produced TCR beta cDNA from around 0.5 ug total RNA with a constant-region primer. Sequencing libraries for TCR beta derived from three nested multiplex PCR rounds that used slightly modified ARM-PCR. TCRdb reprocessed the multiplex PCR reads via MiXCR and lists one record per CDR3 protein. The data hold 95,000 to 150,000 distinct CDR3 sequences, with about 59% observed a single time. General study findings and limits: Only about 7.5-24% of top clones appeared in all five tumor regions. Tumors carried a top-250-clone fraction significantly exceeding that of blood (p = 0.039).

Co-extracting RNA and DNA was done with roughly 17-31 mg of unsorted bulk tissue as input. Resection treated the patients' primary liver carcinoma. Each sampled tumor had five separate regions taken from it. The receptor was isolated from a woman aged 55-75 years with primary liver carcinoma and hepatitis B virus infection. The sequenced sample consisted of liver tumor tissue from sampling region 1. Subset defined: tumor region T1, superior pole.

The CDR3 bases are TGTGCCAGCAGTGATACCTACCTGGCGGGAGGGACAGATACGCAGTATTTT. This gives the protein CASSDTYLAGGTDTQYF. The chain joins TRBV28 to TRBJ2-3, with 9 positions matching TRBD2. V was clipped by 5 bases and J by 3 bases; unmatched bases: 12. The CDR3 has 17 residues. CDR1 is MDHEN, CDR2 SYDVKM, per germline.